Listed below are T cell receptor beta chains from one sample, sequenced in a study of T cells after yellow fever vaccination. TCRdb itself ran the 5' RACE reads through MiXCR, one entry per CDR3 protein. The data contain about 85,000 distinct CDR3 sequences, about an eighth of them seen just once; the ten biggest clones take up 20% to 25%. The starting material was CD8+ T cells not binding an NS4B(214-222) dextramer, sorted from PBMCs, obtained 20 to 25 days after the first yellow fever vaccination. The source of these receptors is a man between 18 and 35 years old who received the YFV17D yellow fever vaccine. Both conserved end residues are part of each CDR3. The order of the fields is D gene, clone size, V gene, J gene, CDR3 protein, CDR3 DNA. The D gene is left open where the match is weak. The listing skips clone size in some rows; elsewhere it reads once, few, many or a size class.

D gene: -; clone size: few; V gene: TRBV7-2; J gene: TRBJ1-1; CDR3 protein: CASSFMSTEAFF; CDR3 DNA: TGTGCCAGCAGCTTTATGTCGACTGAAGCTTTCTTT
D gene: -; clone size: few; V gene: TRBV28; J gene: TRBJ1-5; CDR3 protein: CASRPTSNQPQHF; CDR3 DNA: TGTGCCAGCAGACCCACGAGCAATCAGCCCCAGCATTTT
D gene: TRBD2; clone size: -; V gene: TRBV7-2; J gene: TRBJ2-3; CDR3 protein: CASSRITSGALNTQYF; CDR3 DNA: TGTGCCAGCAGTCGTATTACTAGCGGGGCCCTAAATACGCAGTATTTT
D gene: -; clone size: -; V gene: TRBV7-3; J gene: TRBJ2-2; CDR3 protein: CASRPVGGELFF; CDR3 DNA: TGTGCCAGCAGGCCTGTCGGCGGGGAGCTGTTTTTT
D gene: -; clone size: -; V gene: TRBV15; J gene: TRBJ1-2; CDR3 protein: CAVGYANYGYTF; CDR3 DNA: TGTGCCGTCGGGTATGCTAACTATGGCTACACCTTC
D gene: -; clone size: -; V gene: TRBV9; J gene: TRBJ2-1; CDR3 protein: CASSVDGYNEQFF; CDR3 DNA: TGTGCCAGCAGCGTAGACGGCTACAATGAGCAGTTCTTC
D gene: -; clone size: -; V gene: TRBV29-1; J gene: TRBJ2-5; CDR3 protein: CSVLSVKTQYF; CDR3 DNA: TGCAGCGTTCTGTCGGTAAAGACCCAGTACTTC
D gene: -; clone size: few; V gene: TRBV11-1; J gene: TRBJ1-1; CDR3 protein: CASSYLGGTEAFF; CDR3 DNA: TGTGCCAGCAGCTATCTAGGCGGCACTGAAGCTTTCTTT
D gene: TRBD1; clone size: -; V gene: TRBV20-1; J gene: TRBJ1-4; CDR3 protein: CSARDREYEKLFF; CDR3 DNA: TGCAGTGCCAGGGACAGGGAGTATGAAAAACTGTTTTTT
D gene: -; clone size: -; V gene: TRBV28; J gene: TRBJ2-1; CDR3 protein: CARLTGRPYNEQFF; CDR3 DNA: TGTGCCAGACTAACAGGACGCCCCTACAATGAGCAGTTCTTC
D gene: -; clone size: -; V gene: TRBV4-1; J gene: TRBJ1-4; CDR3 protein: CASSHKPEKLFF; CDR3 DNA: TGCGCCAGCAGCCACAAACCAGAAAAACTGTTTTTT
D gene: -; clone size: few; V gene: TRBV3-1; J gene: TRBJ2-4; CDR3 protein: CASSQGTSENIQYF; CDR3 DNA: TGTGCCAGCAGCCAAGGGACAAGTGAAAACATTCAGTACTTC
D gene: -; clone size: -; V gene: TRBV6-5; J gene: TRBJ1-1; CDR3 protein: CASSYSYSVEAFF; CDR3 DNA: TGTGCCAGCAGTTACTCGTACTCAGTTGAAGCTTTCTTT
D gene: -; clone size: few; V gene: TRBV7-9; J gene: TRBJ1-6; CDR3 protein: CASSGPGATNSPLHF; CDR3 DNA: TGTGCCAGCAGCGGCCCCGGGGCCACCAATTCACCCCTCCACTTT
D gene: -; clone size: -; V gene: TRBV6-5; J gene: TRBJ1-6; CDR3 protein: CASRQGGPLHF; CDR3 DNA: TGTGCCAGCAGACAGGGTGGACCCCTCCACTTT
D gene: -; clone size: -; V gene: TRBV18; J gene: TRBJ2-7; CDR3 protein: CASSPYHLYEQYF; CDR3 DNA: TGTGCCAGCTCACCGTACCACCTCTACGAGCAGTACTTC
D gene: TRBD2; clone size: -; V gene: TRBV20-1; J gene: TRBJ2-5; CDR3 protein: CSASSGDSGGNQETQYF; CDR3 DNA: TGCAGTGCTAGCTCGGGGGATAGCGGGGGAAACCAAGAGACCCAGTACTTC
D gene: -; clone size: many; V gene: TRBV7-7; J gene: TRBJ2-1; CDR3 protein: CASSLDIESLNEQFF; CDR3 DNA: TGTGCTAGCAGCTTAGATATAGAAAGTCTAAATGAGCAGTTCTTC
D gene: -; clone size: -; V gene: TRBV20-1; J gene: TRBJ2-3; CDR3 protein: CSASGGGVFTDTQYF; CDR3 DNA: TGCAGTGCTAGTGGGGGCGGGGTCTTCACAGATACGCAGTATTTT
D gene: -; clone size: -; V gene: TRBV6-2/TRBV6-3; J gene: TRBJ2-1; CDR3 protein: CASSSSRDASSYNEQFF; CDR3 DNA: TGTGCCAGCAGTTCCTCCCGGGACGCGAGCTCCTACAATGAGCAGTTCTTC
D gene: -; clone size: -; V gene: TRBV10-1; J gene: TRBJ2-7; CDR3 protein: CASSEFRGATYEQYF; CDR3 DNA: TGCGCCAGCAGTGAATTTCGGGGGGCTACCTACGAGCAGTACTTC
D gene: TRBD2; clone size: few; V gene: TRBV7-9; J gene: TRBJ2-1; CDR3 protein: CASSQETSGGRNEQFF; CDR3 DNA: TGTGCCAGCAGCCAAGAGACTAGCGGGGGGCGGAATGAGCAGTTCTTC
D gene: -; clone size: -; V gene: TRBV7-9; J gene: TRBJ2-2; CDR3 protein: CASSLRGTRPGELFF; CDR3 DNA: TGTGCCAGCAGCTTAAGGGGAACGAGACCCGGGGAGCTGTTTTTT
D gene: -; clone size: few; V gene: TRBV6-5; J gene: TRBJ1-3; CDR3 protein: CASSYAGTLVSGNTIYF; CDR3 DNA: TGTGCCAGCAGTTACGCAGGAACCCTAGTCTCTGGAAACACCATATATTTT
D gene: TRBD1; clone size: -; V gene: TRBV28; J gene: TRBJ2-5; CDR3 protein: CASSSSGGRMETQYF; CDR3 DNA: TGTGCCAGCAGTAGCTCAGGGGGCAGAATGGAGACCCAGTACTTC
D gene: -; clone size: -; V gene: TRBV7-2; J gene: TRBJ1-4; CDR3 protein: CASSLVGTGEKLFF; CDR3 DNA: TGTGCCAGCAGCTTAGTTGGTACGGGAGAAAAACTGTTTTTT
D gene: -; clone size: -; V gene: TRBV4-1; J gene: TRBJ2-1; CDR3 protein: CASSRNGGNNEQFF; CDR3 DNA: TGCGCCAGCAGTCGTAATGGGGGGAACAATGAGCAGTTCTTC
D gene: TRBD1; clone size: medium-sized; V gene: TRBV24-1; J gene: TRBJ1-2; CDR3 protein: CATGPRRNLWDRGSPYGYTF; CDR3 DNA: TGTGCCACCGGCCCCCGTCGCAACCTATGGGACAGGGGATCCCCCTATGGCTACACCTTC
D gene: TRBD2; clone size: few; V gene: TRBV7-6; J gene: TRBJ2-3; CDR3 protein: CASSLTAGLALDTQYF; CDR3 DNA: TGTGCCAGCAGCCTAACCGCGGGACTAGCTCTCGATACGCAGTATTTT
D gene: TRBD2; clone size: few; V gene: TRBV10-3; J gene: TRBJ2-1; CDR3 protein: CAISPAGLINEQFF; CDR3 DNA: TGTGCCATCAGCCCGGCGGGACTAATCAATGAGCAGTTCTTC
D gene: -; clone size: -; V gene: TRBV12-3/TRBV12-4; J gene: TRBJ2-3; CDR3 protein: CASSLLGIDTDTQYF; CDR3 DNA: TGTGCCAGCAGTCTACTAGGGATTGACACAGATACGCAGTATTTT
D gene: -; clone size: few; V gene: TRBV4-2; J gene: TRBJ2-2; CDR3 protein: CASSSRDENTGELFF; CDR3 DNA: TGTGCCAGCAGCTCGCGGGACGAAAACACCGGGGAGCTGTTTTTT
D gene: -; clone size: -; V gene: TRBV10-3; J gene: TRBJ1-3; CDR3 protein: CAIRLSRKGEPSDTIYF; CDR3 DNA: TGTGCCATCAGGCTATCGCGGAAGGGGGAACCTTCGGACACCATATATTTT
D gene: -; clone size: many; V gene: TRBV4-1; J gene: TRBJ2-7; CDR3 protein: CASSQANSYEQYF; CDR3 DNA: TGCGCCAGCAGCCAAGCTAACTCCTACGAGCAGTACTTC
D gene: TRBD2; clone size: many; V gene: TRBV2; J gene: TRBJ2-7; CDR3 protein: CASSGSSGGRSSYEQYF; CDR3 DNA: TGTGCCAGCAGTGGGAGTAGCGGGGGTCGGAGCTCCTACGAGCAGTACTTC
D gene: -; clone size: few; V gene: TRBV4-2; J gene: TRBJ2-5; CDR3 protein: CASSQVSREGLQETQYF; CDR3 DNA: TGTGCCAGCAGCCAAGTCTCTAGGGAAGGGCTACAAGAGACCCAGTACTTC
D gene: TRBD2; clone size: -; V gene: TRBV27; J gene: TRBJ2-7; CDR3 protein: CASSSVGLAGIKEQYF; CDR3 DNA: TGTGCCAGCAGTTCGGTGGGACTAGCGGGGATCAAGGAGCAGTACTTC
D gene: TRBD2; clone size: -; V gene: TRBV7-9; J gene: TRBJ2-5; CDR3 protein: CASSPAAGGGQETQYF; CDR3 DNA: TGTGCCAGCAGCCCAGCCGCGGGGGGGGGCCAAGAGACCCAGTACTTC
D gene: -; clone size: -; V gene: TRBV5-5; J gene: TRBJ2-1; CDR3 protein: CASSWVSGHNEQFF; CDR3 DNA: TGTGCCAGCAGCTGGGTCTCGGGACACAATGAGCAGTTCTTC
D gene: TRBD2; clone size: -; V gene: TRBV7-2; J gene: TRBJ2-2; CDR3 protein: CASSLRASGANTGELFF; CDR3 DNA: TGTGCCAGCAGCTTAAGGGCTAGCGGGGCGAACACCGGGGAGCTGTTTTTT
D gene: -; clone size: -; V gene: TRBV4-1; J gene: TRBJ2-5; CDR3 protein: CASSPGWQKETQYF; CDR3 DNA: TGCGCCAGCAGCCCAGGGTGGCAGAAGGAGACCCAGTACTTC
D gene: TRBD2; clone size: -; V gene: TRBV5-4; J gene: TRBJ2-3; CDR3 protein: CASSPPGGPTDTQYF; CDR3 DNA: TGTGCCAGCAGCCCCCCGGGGGGGCCCACAGATACGCAGTATTTT
D gene: -; clone size: few; V gene: TRBV6-1; J gene: TRBJ1-1; CDR3 protein: CASRSHREAFF; CDR3 DNA: TGTGCCAGCAGGTCTCACCGTGAAGCTTTCTTT
D gene: -; clone size: few; V gene: TRBV13; J gene: TRBJ1-2; CDR3 protein: CASSQGGLGLGYTF; CDR3 DNA: TGTGCCAGCAGTCAAGGAGGGTTAGGGTTAGGCTACACCTTC
D gene: TRBD1; clone size: -; V gene: TRBV6-1; J gene: TRBJ2-1; CDR3 protein: CSSSRSSTGVDANEQFF; CDR3 DNA: TGTTCCAGCAGCAGATCCTCGACAGGGGTCGACGCCAATGAGCAGTTCTTC